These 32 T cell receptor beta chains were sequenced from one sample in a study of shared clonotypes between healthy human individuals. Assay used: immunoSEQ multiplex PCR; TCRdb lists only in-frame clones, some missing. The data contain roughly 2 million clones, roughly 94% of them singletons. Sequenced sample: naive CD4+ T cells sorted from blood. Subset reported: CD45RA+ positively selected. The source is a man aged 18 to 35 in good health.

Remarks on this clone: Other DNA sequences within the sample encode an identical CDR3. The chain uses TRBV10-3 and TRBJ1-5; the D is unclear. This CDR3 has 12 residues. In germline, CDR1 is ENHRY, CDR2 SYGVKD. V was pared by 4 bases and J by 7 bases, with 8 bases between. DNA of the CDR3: TGTGCCATCAGTGGACCAGGACAGCCCCAGCATTTT. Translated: CAISGPGQPQHF.

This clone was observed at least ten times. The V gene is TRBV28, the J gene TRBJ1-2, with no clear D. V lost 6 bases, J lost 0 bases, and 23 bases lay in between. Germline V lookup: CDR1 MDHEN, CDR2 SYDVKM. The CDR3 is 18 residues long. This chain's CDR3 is CASSEFSPRTATNYGYTF. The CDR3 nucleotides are TGTGCCAGCAGCGAGTTTAGCCCCAGAACCGCAACTAACTATGGCTACACCTTC.

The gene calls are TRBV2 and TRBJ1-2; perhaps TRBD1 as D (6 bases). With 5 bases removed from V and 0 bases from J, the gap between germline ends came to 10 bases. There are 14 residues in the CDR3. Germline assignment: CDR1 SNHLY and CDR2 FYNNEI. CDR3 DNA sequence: TGTGCCAGCAGTCCCGGGACACCTAACTATGGCTACACCTTC. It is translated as CASSPGTPNYGYTF.

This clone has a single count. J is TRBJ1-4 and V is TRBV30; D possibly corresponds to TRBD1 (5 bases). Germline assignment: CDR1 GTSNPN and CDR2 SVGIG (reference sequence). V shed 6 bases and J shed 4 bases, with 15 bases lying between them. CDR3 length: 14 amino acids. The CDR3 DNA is TGTGCCTGCCACATACAGGAGGATAATGAAAAACTGTTTTTT. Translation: CACHIQEDNEKLFF.

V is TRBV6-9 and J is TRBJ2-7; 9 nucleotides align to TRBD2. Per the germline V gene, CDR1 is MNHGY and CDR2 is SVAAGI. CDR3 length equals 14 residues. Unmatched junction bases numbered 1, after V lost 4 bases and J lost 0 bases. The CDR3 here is CASSLAGASYEQYF. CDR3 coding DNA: TGTGCCAGCAGTTTAGCGGGAGCCTCCTACGAGCAGTACTTC.

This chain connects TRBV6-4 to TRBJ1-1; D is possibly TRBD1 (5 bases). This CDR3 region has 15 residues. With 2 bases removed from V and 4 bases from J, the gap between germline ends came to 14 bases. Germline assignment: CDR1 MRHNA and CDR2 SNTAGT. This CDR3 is CASSDRAEGSTEAFF. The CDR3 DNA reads TGTGCCAGCAGTGACAGGGCCGAGGGGAGCACTGAAGCTTTCTTT.

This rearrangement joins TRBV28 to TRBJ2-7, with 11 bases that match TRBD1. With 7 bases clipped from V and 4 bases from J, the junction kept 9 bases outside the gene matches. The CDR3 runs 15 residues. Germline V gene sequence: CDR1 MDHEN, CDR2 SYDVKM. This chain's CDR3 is CASIPQDRGLYEQYF. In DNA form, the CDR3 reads TGTGCCAGCATTCCCCAGGACAGGGGGCTGTACGAGCAGTACTTC.

This chain's CDR3 is CASSLWTGNNYGYTF. The DNA of the CDR3 is TGTGCCAGCAGCTTGTGGACAGGGAATAACTATGGCTACACCTTC. The rearrangement joins TRBV5-4 to TRBJ1-2; 8 bases fit TRBD1. The CDR3 is made up of 15 amino acids. Unmatched junction bases numbered 3, after V lost 1 base and J lost 1 base. Germline V CDR1 and CDR2: SGHNT, YYREEE (reference sequence).

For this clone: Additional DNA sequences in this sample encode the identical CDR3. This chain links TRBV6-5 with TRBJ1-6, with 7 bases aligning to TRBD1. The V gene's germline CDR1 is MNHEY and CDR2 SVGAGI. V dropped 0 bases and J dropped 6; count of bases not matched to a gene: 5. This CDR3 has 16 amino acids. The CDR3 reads CASSYSRGLGNSPLHF. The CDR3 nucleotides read TGTGCCAGCAGTTACTCGAGGGGGCTCGGTAATTCACCCCTCCACTTT.

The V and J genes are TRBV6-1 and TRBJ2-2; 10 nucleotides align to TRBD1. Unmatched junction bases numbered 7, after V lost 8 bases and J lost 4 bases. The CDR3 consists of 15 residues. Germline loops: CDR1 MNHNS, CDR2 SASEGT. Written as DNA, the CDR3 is TGTGCCAGCCTAGACAGGGGGCTTAGCACCGGGGAGCTGTTTTTT. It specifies CASLDRGLSTGELFF.

CDR3 in amino acids: CASSVEEPPYEQYF. CDR3 DNA sequence: TGTGCCAGCAGCGTAGAAGAGCCTCCCTACGAGCAGTACTTC. J is TRBJ2-7 and V is TRBV9, with unresolved D. V was cut by 0 bases and J by 2 bases, with 9 bases left in between. CDR3 length: 14 amino acids. Looked up from germline, CDR1 is SGDLS and CDR2 is YYNGEE.

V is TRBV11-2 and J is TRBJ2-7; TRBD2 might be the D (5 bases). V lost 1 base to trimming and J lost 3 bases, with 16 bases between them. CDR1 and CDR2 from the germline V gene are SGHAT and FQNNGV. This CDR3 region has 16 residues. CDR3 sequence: CASSLGSGLPFYEQYF. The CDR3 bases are TGTGCCAGCAGCTTAGGGTCCGGACTCCCTTTCTACGAGCAGTACTTC. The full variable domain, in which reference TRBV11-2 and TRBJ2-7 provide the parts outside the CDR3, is EAGVAQSPRYKIIEKRQSVAFWCNPISGHATLYWYQQILGQGPKLLIQFQNNGVVDDSQLPKDRFSAERLKGVDSTLKIQPAKLEDSAVYLCASSLGSGLPFYEQYFGPGTRLTVT.

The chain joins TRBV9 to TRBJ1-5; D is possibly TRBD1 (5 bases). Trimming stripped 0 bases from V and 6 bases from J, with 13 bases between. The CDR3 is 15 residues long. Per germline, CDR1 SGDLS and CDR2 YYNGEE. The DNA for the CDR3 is TGTGCCAGCAGCGTAGATGAGGGGTACTCTCAGCCCCAGCATTTT. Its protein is CASSVDEGYSQPQHF.

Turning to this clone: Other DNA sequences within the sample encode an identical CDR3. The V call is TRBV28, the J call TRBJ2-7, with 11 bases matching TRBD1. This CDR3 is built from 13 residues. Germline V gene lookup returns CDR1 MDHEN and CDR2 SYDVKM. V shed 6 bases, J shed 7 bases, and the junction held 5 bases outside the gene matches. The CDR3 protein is CASSPGTGGEQYF. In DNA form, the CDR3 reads TGTGCCAGCAGCCCCGGGACAGGGGGAGAGCAGTACTTC.

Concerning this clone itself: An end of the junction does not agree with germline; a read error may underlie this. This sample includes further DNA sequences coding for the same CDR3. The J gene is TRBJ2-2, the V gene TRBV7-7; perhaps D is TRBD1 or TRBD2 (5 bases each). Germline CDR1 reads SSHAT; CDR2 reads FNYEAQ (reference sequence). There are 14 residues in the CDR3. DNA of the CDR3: TGTGCTAGCAGCTCTGGGACCGGACCCGGGGAGCTGTTTTTT. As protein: CASSSGTGPGELFF.

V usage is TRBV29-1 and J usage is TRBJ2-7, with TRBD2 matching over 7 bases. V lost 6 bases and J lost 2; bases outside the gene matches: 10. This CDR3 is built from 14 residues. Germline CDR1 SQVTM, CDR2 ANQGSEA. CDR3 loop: CSVGLRLAPYEQYF. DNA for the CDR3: TGCAGCGTGGGGCTTCGACTAGCCCCCTACGAGCAGTACTTC.

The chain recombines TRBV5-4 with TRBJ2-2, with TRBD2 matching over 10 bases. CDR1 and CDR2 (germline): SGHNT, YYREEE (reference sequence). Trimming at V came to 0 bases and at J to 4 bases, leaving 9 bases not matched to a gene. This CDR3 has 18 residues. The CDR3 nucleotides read TGTGCCAGCAGCTTGGACCCACTAGCGGGACTATTCACCGGGGAGCTGTTTTTT. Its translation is CASSLDPLAGLFTGELFF.

CDR3 DNA sequence: TGCAGCGTTGAGAACAGGGGGGATGGCTACACCTTC. Encoded protein: CSVENRGDGYTF. V is TRBV29-1 and J is TRBJ1-2; 8 nucleotides agree with TRBD1. Germline loops: CDR1 SQVTM, CDR2 ANQGSEA. V trimming: 3 bases; J trimming: 6 bases; junction bases outside the gene matches: 3. The CDR3 extends over 12 amino acids.

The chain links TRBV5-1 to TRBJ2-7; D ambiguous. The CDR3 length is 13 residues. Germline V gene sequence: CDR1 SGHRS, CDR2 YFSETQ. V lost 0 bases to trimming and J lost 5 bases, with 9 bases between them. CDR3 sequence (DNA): TGCGCCAGCAGCTTGGGTTGGGATAACGAGCAGTACTTC. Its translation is CASSLGWDNEQYF.

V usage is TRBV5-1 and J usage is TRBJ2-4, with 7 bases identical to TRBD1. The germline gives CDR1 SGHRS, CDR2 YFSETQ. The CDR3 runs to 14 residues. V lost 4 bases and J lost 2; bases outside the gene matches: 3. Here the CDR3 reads CASSQQGTKNIQYF. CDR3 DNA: TGCGCCAGCAGCCAACAGGGGACCAAAAACATTCAGTACTTC.

The CDR3 is CASNVASAGGSNQPQHF. CDR3 coding DNA: TGTGCCAGCAACGTGGCCTCGGCAGGGGGGAGCAATCAGCCCCAGCATTTT. The rearrangement links TRBV28 to TRBJ1-5; 7 bases agree with TRBD1. The CDR3 sequence is 17 residues long. Germline CDR1 and CDR2: MDHEN and SYDVKM. V gave up 7 bases and J gave up 1 base; unmatched junction bases: 13.

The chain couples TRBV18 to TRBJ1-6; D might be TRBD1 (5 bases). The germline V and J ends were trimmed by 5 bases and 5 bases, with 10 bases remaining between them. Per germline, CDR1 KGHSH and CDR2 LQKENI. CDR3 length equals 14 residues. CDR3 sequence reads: CASSRGPHNSPLHF. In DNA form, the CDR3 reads TGTGCCAGCTCAAGGGGACCCCATAATTCACCCCTCCACTTT.

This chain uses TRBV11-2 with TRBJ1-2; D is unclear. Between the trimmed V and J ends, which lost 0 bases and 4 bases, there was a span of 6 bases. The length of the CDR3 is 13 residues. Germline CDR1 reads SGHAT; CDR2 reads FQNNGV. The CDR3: CASSLDGLYGYTF. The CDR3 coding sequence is TGTGCCAGCAGCTTAGACGGCCTCTATGGCTACACCTTC.

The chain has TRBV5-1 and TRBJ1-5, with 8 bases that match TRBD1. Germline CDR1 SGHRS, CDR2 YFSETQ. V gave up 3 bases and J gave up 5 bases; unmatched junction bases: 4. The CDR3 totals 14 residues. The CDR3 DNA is TGCGCCAGCAGCTGGACAGGGTCGGATCAGCCCCAGCATTTT. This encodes CASSWTGSDQPQHF.

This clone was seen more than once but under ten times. The CDR3 sequence is CASSFGTLAGGLGEQYF. The DNA of the CDR3 is TGCGCCAGCAGCTTTGGGACCCTTGCGGGAGGATTGGGGGAGCAGTACTTC. The chain couples TRBV5-1 to TRBJ2-7; 8 bases match TRBD2. The CDR3 length is 17 residues. Germline CDR1 and CDR2: SGHRS and YFSETQ. The junction had 17 bases not matched to a gene; V was cut back by 2 bases and J by 7 bases.

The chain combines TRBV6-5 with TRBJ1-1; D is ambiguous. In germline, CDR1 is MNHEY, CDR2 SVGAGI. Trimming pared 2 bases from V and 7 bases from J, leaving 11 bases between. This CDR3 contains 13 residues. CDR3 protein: CASSYRSHLEAFF. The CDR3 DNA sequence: TGTGCCAGCAGTTACCGCAGTCATCTTGAAGCTTTCTTT.

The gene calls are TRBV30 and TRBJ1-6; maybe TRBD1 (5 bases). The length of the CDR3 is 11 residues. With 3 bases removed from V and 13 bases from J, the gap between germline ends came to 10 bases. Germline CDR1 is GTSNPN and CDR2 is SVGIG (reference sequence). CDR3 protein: CAWSPGTPLHF. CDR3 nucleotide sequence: TGTGCCTGGAGCCCCGGGACTCCCCTCCACTTT.

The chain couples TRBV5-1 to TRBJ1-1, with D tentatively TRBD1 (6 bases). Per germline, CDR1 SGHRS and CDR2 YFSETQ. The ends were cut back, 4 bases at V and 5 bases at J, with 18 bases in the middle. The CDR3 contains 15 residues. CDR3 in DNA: TGCGCCAGCAGCACCGCAACACAGGGTTCGACTGAAGCTTTCTTT. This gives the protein CASSTATQGSTEAFF.

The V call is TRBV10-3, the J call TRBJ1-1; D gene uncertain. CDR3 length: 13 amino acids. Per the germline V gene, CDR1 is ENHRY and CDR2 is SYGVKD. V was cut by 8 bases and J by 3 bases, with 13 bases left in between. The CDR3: CAIGGSLDTEAFF. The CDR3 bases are TGTGCCATCGGCGGATCCTTGGACACTGAAGCTTTCTTT.

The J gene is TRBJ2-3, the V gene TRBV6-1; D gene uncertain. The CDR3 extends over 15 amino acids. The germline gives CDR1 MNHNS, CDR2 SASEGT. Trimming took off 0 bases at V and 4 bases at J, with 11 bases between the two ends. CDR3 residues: CASSEATLLADTQYF. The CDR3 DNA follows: TGTGCCAGCAGTGAAGCCACCCTCCTAGCAGATACGCAGTATTTT.

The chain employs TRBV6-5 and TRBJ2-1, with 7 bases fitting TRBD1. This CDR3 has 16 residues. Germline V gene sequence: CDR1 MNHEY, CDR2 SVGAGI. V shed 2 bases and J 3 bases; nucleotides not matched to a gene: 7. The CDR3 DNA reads TGTGCCAGCAGTTACAAGGGGGCAACGGGCTACAATGAGCAGTTCTTC. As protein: CASSYKGATGYNEQFF.

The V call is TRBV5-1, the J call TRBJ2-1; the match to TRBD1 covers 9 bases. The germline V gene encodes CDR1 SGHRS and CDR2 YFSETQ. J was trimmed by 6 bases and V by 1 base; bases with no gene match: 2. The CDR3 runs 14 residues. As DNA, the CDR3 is TGCGCCAGCAGCTTGCGGGACAGGGTCAATGAGCAGTTCTTC. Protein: CASSLRDRVNEQFF.